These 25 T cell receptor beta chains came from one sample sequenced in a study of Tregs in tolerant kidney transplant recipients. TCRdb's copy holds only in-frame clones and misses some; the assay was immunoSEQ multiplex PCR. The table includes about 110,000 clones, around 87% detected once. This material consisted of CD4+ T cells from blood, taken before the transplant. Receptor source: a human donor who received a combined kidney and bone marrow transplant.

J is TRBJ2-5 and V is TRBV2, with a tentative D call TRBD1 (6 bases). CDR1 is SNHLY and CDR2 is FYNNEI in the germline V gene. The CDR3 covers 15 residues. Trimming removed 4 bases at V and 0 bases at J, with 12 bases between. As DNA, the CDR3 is TGTGCCAGCAGTGTGGGGCAGGGGAACCAAGAGACCCAGTACTTC. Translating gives CASSVGQGNQETQYF.

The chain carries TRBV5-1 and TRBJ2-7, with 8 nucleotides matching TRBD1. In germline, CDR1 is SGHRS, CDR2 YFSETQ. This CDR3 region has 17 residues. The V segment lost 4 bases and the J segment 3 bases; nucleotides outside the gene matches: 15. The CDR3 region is CASSNLGQGYYYYEQYF. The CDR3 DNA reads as TGCGCCAGCAGCAACCTAGGACAGGGATATTATTACTACGAGCAGTACTTC.

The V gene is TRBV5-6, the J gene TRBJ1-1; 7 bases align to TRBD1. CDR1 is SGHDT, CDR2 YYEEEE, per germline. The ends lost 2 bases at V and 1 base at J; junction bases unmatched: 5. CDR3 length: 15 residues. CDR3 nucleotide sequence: TGTGCCAGCAGCTTCTACGGACAGGAGAACACTGAAGCTTTCTTT. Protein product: CASSFYGQENTEAFF.

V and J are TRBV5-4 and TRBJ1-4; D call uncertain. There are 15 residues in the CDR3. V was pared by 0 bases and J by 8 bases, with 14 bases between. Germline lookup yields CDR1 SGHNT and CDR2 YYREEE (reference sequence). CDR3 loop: CASSLAGRRGEKLFF. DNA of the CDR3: TGTGCCAGCAGCTTGGCGGGGAGACGCGGCGAAAAACTGTTTTTT. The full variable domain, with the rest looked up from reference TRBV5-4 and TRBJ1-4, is ETGVTQSPTHLIKTRGQQVTLRCSSQSGHNTVSWYQQALGQGPQFIFQYYREEENGRGNFPPRFSGLQFPNYSSELNVNALELDDSALYLCASSLAGRRGEKLFFGSGTQLSVL.

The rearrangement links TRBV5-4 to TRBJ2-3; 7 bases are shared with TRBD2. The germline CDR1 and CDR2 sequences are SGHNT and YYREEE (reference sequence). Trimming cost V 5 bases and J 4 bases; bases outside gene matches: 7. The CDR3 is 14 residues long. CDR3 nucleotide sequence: TGTGCCAGCAGTAGCGGGCGGGGCCCAGATACGCAGTATTTT. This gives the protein CASSSGRGPDTQYF.

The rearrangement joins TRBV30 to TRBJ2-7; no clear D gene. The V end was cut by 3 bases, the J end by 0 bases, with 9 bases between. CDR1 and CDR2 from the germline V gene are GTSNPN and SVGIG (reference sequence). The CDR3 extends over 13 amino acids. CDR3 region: CAWRQDNSYEQYF. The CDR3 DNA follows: TGTGCCTGGAGACAAGACAACTCCTACGAGCAGTACTTC.

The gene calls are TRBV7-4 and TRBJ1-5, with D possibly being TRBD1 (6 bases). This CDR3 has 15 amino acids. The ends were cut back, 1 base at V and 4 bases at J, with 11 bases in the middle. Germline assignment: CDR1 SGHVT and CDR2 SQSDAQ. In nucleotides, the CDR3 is TGTGCCAGCAGCTTAGTGCGACAGGAGAATCAGCCCCAGCATTTT. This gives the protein CASSLVRQENQPQHF.

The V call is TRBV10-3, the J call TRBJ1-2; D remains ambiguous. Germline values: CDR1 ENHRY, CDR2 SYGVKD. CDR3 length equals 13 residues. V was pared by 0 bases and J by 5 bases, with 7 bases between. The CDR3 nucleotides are TGTGCCATCAGTGAGTCGAGGAGTTATGGCTACACCTTC. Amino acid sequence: CAISESRSYGYTF.

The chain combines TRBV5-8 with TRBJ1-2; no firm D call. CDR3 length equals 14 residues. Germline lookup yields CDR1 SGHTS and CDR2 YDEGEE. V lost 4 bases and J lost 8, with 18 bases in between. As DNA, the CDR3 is TGTGCCAGCAGCGCTCTGAGGGCGCCGCGGGGCTACACCTTC. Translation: CASSALRAPRGYTF. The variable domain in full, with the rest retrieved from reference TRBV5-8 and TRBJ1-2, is EAGVTQSPTHLIKTRGQQATLRCSPISGHTSVYWYQQALGLGLQFLLWYDEGEERNRGNFPPRFSGRQFPNYSSELNVNALELEDSALYLCASSALRAPRGYTFGSGTRLTVV.

This CDR3 is CASSQPETGSLSYEQYF. CDR3 coding DNA: TGTGCCAGCAGCCAACCCGAGACAGGGAGCCTTTCCTACGAGCAGTACTTC. The rearrangement uses TRBV4-2 and TRBJ2-7; 7 bases are a match to TRBD1. CDR3 length equals 17 residues. With V trimmed by 2 bases and J by 1 base, 11 bases remained unmatched. Germline CDR1 LGHNA, CDR2 YNFKEQ.

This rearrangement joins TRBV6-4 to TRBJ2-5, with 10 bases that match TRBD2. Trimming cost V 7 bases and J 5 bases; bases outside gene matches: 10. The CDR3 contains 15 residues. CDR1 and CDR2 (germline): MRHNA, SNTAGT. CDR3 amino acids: CASTPSGGPGETQYF. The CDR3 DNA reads TGTGCCAGCACCCCTAGCGGGGGTCCTGGTGAGACCCAGTACTTC.

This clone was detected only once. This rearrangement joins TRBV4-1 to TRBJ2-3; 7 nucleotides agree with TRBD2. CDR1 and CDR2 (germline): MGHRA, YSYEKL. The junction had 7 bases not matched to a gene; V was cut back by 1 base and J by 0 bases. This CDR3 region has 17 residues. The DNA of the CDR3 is TGCGCCAGCAGCCAAGCCCCTAGCGGCCCCAGCACAGATACGCAGTATTTT. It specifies CASSQAPSGPSTDTQYF.

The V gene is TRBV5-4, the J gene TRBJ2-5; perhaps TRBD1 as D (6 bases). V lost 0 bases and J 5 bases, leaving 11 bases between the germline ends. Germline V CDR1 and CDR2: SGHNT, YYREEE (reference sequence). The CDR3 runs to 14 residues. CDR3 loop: CASSLGQGRETQYF. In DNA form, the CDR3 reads TGTGCCAGCAGCTTGGGGCAGGGGCGGGAGACCCAGTACTTC.

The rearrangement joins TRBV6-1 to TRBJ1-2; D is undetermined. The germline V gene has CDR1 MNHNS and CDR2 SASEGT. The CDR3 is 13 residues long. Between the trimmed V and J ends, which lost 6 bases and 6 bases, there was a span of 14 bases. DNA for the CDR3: TGTGCCAGCAGCACCCTGGGAGGGAATGGCTACACCTTC. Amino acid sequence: CASSTLGGNGYTF.

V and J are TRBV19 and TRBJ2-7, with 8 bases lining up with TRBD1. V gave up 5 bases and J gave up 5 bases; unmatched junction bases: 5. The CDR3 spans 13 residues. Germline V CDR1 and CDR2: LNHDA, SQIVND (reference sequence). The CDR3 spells CASSVDRADEQYF. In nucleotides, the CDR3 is TGTGCCAGTAGTGTGGACAGGGCGGACGAGCAGTACTTC. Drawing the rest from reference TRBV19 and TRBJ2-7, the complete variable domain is DGGITQSPKYLFRKEGQNVTLSCEQNLNHDAMYWYRQDPGQGLRLIYYSQIVNDFQKGDIAEGYSVSREKKESFPLTVTSAQKNPTAFYLCASSVDRADEQYFGPGTRLTVT.

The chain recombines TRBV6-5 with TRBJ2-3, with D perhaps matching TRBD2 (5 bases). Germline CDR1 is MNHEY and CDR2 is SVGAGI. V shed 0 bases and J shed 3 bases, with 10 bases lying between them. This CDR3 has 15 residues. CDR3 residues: CASSYSYTRTDTQYF. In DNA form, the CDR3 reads TGTGCCAGCAGTTACTCGTATACTAGAACAGATACGCAGTATTTT.

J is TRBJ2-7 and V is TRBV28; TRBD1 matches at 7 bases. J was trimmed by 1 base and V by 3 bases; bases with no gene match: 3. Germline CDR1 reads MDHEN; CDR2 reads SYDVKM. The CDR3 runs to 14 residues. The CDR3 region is CASSLGDRSYEQYF. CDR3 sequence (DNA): TGTGCCAGCAGTTTGGGGGACAGATCCTACGAGCAGTACTTC.

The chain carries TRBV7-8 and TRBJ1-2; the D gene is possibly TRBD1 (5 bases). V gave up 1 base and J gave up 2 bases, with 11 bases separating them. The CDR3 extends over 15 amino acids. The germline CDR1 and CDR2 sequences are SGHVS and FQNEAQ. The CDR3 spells CASSLGPQGNYGYTF. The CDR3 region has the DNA TGTGCCAGCAGCTTAGGACCCCAGGGAAACTATGGCTACACCTTC.

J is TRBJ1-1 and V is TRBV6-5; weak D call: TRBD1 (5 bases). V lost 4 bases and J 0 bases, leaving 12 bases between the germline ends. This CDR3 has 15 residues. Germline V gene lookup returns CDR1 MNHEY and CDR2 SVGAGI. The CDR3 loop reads CASSLQTALNTEAFF. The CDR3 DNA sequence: TGTGCCAGCAGTTTACAGACAGCGCTGAACACTGAAGCTTTCTTT.

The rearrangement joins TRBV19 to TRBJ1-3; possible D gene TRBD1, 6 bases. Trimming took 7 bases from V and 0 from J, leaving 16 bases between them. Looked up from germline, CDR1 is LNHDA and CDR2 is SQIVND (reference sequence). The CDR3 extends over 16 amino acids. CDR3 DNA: TGTGCCAGTAAGCCCAGGGACATTTTCTCTGGAAACACCATATATTTT. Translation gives CASKPRDIFSGNTIYF.

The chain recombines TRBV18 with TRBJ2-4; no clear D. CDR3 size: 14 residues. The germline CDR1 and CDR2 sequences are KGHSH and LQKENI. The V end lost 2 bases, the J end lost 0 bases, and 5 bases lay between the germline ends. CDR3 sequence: CASSPEIAKNIQYF. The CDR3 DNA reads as TGTGCCAGCTCACCAGAGATAGCCAAAAACATTCAGTACTTC.

The chain's CDR3 is CSAGSTGELFF. CDR3 coding DNA: TGCAGTGCCGGTAGCACCGGGGAGCTGTTTTTT. The J gene is TRBJ2-2, the V gene TRBV20-1; no clear D. The CDR3 runs to 11 residues. Trimming took off 6 bases at V and 4 bases at J, with 6 bases between the two ends. Germline CDR1 is DFQATT and CDR2 is SNEGSKA (reference sequence).

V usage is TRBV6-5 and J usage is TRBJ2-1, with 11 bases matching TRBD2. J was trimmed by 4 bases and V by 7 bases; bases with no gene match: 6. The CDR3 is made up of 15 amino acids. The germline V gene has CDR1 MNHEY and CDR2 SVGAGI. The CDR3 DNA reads TGTGCCAGCACCCCCGGGACTAGCGGTTACAATGAGCAGTTCTTC. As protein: CASTPGTSGYNEQFF.

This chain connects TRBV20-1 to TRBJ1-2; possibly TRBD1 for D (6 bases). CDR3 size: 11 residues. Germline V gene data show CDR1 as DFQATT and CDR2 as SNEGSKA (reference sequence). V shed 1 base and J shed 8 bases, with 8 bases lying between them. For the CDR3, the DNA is TGCAGTGCTAGAGGCCAGGGGGGCTACACCTTC. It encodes CSARGQGGYTF.

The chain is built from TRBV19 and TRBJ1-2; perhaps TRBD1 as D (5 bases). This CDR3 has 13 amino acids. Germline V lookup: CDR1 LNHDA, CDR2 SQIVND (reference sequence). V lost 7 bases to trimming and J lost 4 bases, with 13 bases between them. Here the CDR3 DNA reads TGTGCCAGTACCCTTTCAGGGCCCTATGGCTACACCTTC. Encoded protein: CASTLSGPYGYTF.